Listed here is a single T cell receptor beta chain. There were no patients who had received any treatment before thyroid surgery. The sample originates from a study of metastatic and nonmetastatic thyroid tumors. The wider study: From malignant and benign thyroid patients, repertoires in blood and in tumor or nodule tissue were compared.

This CDR3 has 15 amino acids. Germline values: CDR1 DFQATT, CDR2 SNEGSKA (reference sequence). Trimming pared 0 bases from V and 0 bases from J, leaving 9 bases between. TCRdb re-clonotyped the PCR reads through MiXCR. The data hold about 4,000 clones, with roughly a fifth observed a single time. The chain uses TRBV20-1 and TRBJ2-1; D is possibly TRBD2 (6 bases). The sequence was obtained from a female donor with papillary thyroid cancer or a benign thyroid nodule (not recorded which). Some clones in this sample may be carry-over from other donors' samples. The sample comprised tumor tissue. CDR3 amino acids: CSARERDRSYNEQFF. CDR3 DNA sequence: TGCAGTGCTAGAGAGCGGGACCGCTCCTACAATGAGCAGTTCTTC.